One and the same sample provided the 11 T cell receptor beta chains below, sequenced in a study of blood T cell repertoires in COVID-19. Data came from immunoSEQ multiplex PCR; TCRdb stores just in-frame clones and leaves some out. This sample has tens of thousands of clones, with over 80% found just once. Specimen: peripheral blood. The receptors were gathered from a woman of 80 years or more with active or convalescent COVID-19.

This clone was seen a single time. Here the CDR3 reads CASSQLPVGEEKLFF. The CDR3 nucleotides read TGCGCCAGCAGCCAACTCCCGGTTGGAGAGGAAAAACTGTTTTTT. The V call is TRBV4-1, the J call TRBJ1-4; D unclear. From germline, CDR1 is MGHRA and CDR2 YSYEKL. Trimming shortened V by 2 bases and J by 8 bases, and 15 bases separated the two germline ends. This CDR3 is built from 15 residues.

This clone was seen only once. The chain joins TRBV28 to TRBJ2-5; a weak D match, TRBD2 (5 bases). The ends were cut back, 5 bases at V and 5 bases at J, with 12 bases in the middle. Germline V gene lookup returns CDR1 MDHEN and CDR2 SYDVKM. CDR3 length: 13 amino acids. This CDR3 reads CASSITSWETQYF. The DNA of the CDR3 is TGTGCCAGCAGTATAACTAGTTGGGAGACCCAGTACTTC.

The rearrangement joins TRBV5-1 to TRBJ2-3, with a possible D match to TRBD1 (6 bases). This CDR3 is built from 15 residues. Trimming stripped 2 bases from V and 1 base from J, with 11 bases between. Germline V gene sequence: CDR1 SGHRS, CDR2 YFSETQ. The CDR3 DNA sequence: TGCGCCAGCAGCTTCCAGGGGCCGGGCACAGATACGCAGTATTTT. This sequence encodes CASSFQGPGTDTQYF.

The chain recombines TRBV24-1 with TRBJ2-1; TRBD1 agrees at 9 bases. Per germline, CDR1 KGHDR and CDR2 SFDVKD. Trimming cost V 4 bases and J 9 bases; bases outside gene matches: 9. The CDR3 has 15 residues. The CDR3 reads CATSDHRTGDIEQFF. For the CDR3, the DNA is TGTGCCACCAGTGACCACCGGACAGGGGACATTGAGCAGTTCTTC.

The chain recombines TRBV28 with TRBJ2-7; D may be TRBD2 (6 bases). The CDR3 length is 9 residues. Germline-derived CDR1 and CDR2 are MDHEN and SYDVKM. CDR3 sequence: CAAGSEQYF. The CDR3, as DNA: TGTGCAGCGGGTTCGGAGCAGTACTTC.

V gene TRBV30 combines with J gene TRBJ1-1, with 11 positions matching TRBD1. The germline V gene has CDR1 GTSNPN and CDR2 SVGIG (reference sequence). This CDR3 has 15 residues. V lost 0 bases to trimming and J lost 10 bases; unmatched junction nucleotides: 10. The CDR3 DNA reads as TGTGCCTGGAGTGTACCTGGACAGGGGGCTTCGCCAGCTTTCTTT. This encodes CAWSVPGQGASPAFF.

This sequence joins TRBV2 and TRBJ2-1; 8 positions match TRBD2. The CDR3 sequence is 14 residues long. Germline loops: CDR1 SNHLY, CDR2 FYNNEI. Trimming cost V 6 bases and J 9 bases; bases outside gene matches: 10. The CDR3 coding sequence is TGTGCCAGCAGGGAGGACGGGGGGGGCTCTGAGCAGTTCTTC. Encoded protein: CASREDGGGSEQFF.

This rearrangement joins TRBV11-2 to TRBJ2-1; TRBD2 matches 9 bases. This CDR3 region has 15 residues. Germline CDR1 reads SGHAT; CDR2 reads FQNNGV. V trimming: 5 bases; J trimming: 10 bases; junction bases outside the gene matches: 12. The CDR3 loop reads CASSTPSGAPGEQFF. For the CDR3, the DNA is TGTGCCAGCAGCACCCCTAGCGGGGCCCCAGGAGAGCAGTTCTTC. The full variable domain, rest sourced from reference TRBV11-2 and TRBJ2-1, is EAGVAQSPRYKIIEKRQSVAFWCNPISGHATLYWYQQILGQGPKLLIQFQNNGVVDDSQLPKDRFSAERLKGVDSTLKIQPAKLEDSAVYLCASSTPSGAPGEQFFGPGTRLTVL.

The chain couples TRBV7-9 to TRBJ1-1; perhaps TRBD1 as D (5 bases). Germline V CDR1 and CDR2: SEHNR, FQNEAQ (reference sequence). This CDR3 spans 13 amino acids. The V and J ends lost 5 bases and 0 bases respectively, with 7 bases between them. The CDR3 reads CASSGAVNTEAFF. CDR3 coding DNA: TGTGCCAGCAGCGGGGCGGTGAACACTGAAGCTTTCTTT.

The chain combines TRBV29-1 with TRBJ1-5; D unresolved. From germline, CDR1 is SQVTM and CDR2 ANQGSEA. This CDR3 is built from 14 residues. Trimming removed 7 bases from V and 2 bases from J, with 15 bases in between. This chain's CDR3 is CSATKGSGNQPQHF. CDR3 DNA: TGCAGCGCCACTAAAGGTAGCGGCAATCAGCCCCAGCATTTT.

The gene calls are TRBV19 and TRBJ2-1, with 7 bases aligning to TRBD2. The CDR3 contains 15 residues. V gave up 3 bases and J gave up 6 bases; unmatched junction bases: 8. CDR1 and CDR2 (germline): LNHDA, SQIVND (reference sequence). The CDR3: CASSIGRVAGNEQFF. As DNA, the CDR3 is TGTGCCAGTAGTATCGGAAGGGTAGCGGGCAATGAGCAGTTCTTC.